Here is one TCR beta chain with its context. The data originate from a study of blood T cell repertoires in COVID-19. This study enrolled people aged roughly 18 to 90 from approximately 25 US geographic areas. Resolution of symptoms, clearance, or two negative PCRs was present in recovered Cohort 3 donors. As processed by the authors: Amplified reference gene primers provided the basis for estimating nucleated cell counts. Clones were read by immunoSEQ multiplex PCR, and TCRdb kept only the in-frame ones, dropping some. The V and J calls and the clone size are those of that table, but D and trimming were determined from the DNA. The data hold hundreds of thousands of clones, with around 84% observed a single time. The sample comprised PBMCs or T cells enriched from blood (not recorded which). This sequence was found in a woman aged 45-65 years who had recovered from COVID-19.

The CDR3 coding sequence is TGCGCCAGCAGCCAAGACCGGTCCTCTGGGGCCAACGTCCTGACTTTC. Encoded protein: CASSQDRSSGANVLTF. This chain uses TRBV4-3 with TRBJ2-6; no definite D call. The CDR3 runs 16 residues. The germline V gene has CDR1 LGHNA and CDR2 YSLEER. Trimming shortened V by 0 bases and J by 0 bases, and 6 bases separated the two germline ends.